The TCR beta chain described here comes from a study of CD8+CD57+ T cells in acquired aplastic anemia. Background on the study: Sorted CD4+ and CD8+ cells gave an average of approximately 3.4 ug of DNA. General study points: CD8+ Simpson's diversity did not differ significantly between patients and controls. Patients had twenty-nine CD8+ CDR3 sequences in common with controls (the shared set).

V was pared by 0 bases and J by 8 bases, with 10 bases between. Germline assignment: CDR1 LGHNA and CDR2 YNFKEQ. This CDR3 spans 13 amino acids. This clonotype was counted ten times or more. No antigen is known for it. Profiling of TCR beta VDJ combinations and CDR3 sequences used genomic DNA as template. TCRdb reprocessed the reads via MiXCR and lists one record per CDR3 protein. The sample lists under 350,000 distinct CDR3 sequences; around three fifths were seen once. The sequencing sample was made of sorted CD4+, CD8+, or CD8+CD57+ T cells (not recorded which) from PBMCs. The gene calls are TRBV4-2 and TRBJ1-2; no firm D call. This TCR was recovered from a human donor with severe aplastic anemia or a healthy control (not recorded which). Written as DNA, the CDR3 is TGTGCCAGCAGCCAAGATGTAAGCCTCGGCTACACCTTC. Encoded protein: CASSQDVSLGYTF.